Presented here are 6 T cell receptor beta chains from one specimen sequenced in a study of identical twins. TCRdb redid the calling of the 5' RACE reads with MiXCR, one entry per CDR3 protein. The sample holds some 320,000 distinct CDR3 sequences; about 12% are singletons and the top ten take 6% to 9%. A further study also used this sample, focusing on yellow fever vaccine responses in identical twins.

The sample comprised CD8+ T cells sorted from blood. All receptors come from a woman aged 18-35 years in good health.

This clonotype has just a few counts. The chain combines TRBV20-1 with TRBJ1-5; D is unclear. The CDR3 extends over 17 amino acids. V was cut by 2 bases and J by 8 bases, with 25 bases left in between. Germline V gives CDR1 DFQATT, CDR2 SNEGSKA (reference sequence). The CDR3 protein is CSARHPRTDSLMEPQHF. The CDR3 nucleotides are TGCAGTGCTAGACATCCCCGGACGGATTCCCTTATGGAGCCCCAGCATTTT.

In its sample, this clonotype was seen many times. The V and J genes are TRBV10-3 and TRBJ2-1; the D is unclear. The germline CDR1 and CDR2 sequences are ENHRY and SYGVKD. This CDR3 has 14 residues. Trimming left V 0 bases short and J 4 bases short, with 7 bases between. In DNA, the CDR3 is TGTGCCATCAGTGAGTCGTCCGGATACAATGAGCAGTTCTTC. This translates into CAISESSGYNEQFF.

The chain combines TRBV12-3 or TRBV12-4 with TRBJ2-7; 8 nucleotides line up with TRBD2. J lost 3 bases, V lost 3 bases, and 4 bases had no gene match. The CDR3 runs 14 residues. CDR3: CASSLREDYYEQYF. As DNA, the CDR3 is TGTGCCAGCAGTTTGCGGGAGGACTACTACGAGCAGTACTTC.

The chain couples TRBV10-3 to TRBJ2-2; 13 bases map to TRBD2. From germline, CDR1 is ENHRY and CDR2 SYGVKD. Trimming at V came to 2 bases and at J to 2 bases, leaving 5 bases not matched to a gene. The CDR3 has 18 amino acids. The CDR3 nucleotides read TGTGCCATCAGTGAGGGGACTAGCGGGATAACTAACACCGGGGAGCTGTTTTTT. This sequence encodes CAISEGTSGITNTGELFF.

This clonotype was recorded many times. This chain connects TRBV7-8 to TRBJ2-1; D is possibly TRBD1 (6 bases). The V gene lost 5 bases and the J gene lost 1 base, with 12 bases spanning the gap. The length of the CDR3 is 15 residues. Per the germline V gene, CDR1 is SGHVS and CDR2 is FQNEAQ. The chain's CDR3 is CASSPPTGSYNEQFF. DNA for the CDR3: TGTGCCAGCAGCCCCCCGACAGGATCCTACAATGAGCAGTTCTTC.

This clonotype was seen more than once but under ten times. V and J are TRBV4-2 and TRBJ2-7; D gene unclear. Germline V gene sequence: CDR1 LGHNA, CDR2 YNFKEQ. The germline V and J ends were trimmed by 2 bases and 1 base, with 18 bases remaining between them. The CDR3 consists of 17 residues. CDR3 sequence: CASSQKPSWFGSYEQYF. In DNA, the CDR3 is TGTGCCAGCAGCCAAAAGCCCAGCTGGTTTGGATCCTACGAGCAGTACTTC.